This T cell receptor beta chain came from a study of T cells in tuberculosis. Study in general: In South Africa, adults with active tuberculosis were compared with IGRA-negative and latently infected IGRA-positive adolescents.

With regard to this clone: Its specificity is not known.

Unsorted cryopreserved PBMC were sequenced, averaging about 100,000 T cells per clinical donor. The V segment lost 5 bases and the J segment 3 bases; nucleotides outside the gene matches: 6. CDR1 and CDR2 (germline): SGHTA, FQGTGA. The CDR3 contains 16 residues. Generated by immunoSEQ multiplex PCR, the TCRdb table keeps only in-frame clones and is missing some. The sample yields 25,000 or so clones, almost 90% seen once. Study results and caveats: The TCR-beta difference was not significant; alpha differences partly reflected length.

This rearrangement joins TRBV7-3 to TRBJ2-1, with 11 bases identical to TRBD2. The sample consisted of PBMCs. This sequence was found in a donor aged 10-29 years with latent tuberculosis or without tuberculosis infection. The CDR3 is CASSPRTSGLYNEQFF. The CDR3 nucleotides read TGTGCCAGCAGCCCGCGGACTAGCGGGCTCTACAATGAGCAGTTCTTC. The whole variable domain, filled in from reference TRBV7-3 and TRBJ2-1, reads GAGVSQTPSNKVTEKGKYVELRCDPISGHTALYWYRQSLGQGPEFLIYFQGTGAADDSGLPNDRFFAVRPEGSVSTLKIQRTERGDSAVYLCASSPRTSGLYNEQFFGPGTRLTVL.